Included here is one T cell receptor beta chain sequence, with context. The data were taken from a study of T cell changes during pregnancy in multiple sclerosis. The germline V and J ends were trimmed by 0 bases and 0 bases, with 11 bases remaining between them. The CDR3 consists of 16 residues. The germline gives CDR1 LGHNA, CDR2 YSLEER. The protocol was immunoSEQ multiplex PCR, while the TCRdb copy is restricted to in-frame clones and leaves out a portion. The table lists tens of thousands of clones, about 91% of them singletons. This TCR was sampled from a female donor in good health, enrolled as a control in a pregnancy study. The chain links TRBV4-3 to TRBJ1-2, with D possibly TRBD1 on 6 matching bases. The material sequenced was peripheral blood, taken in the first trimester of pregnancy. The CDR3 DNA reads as TGCGCCAGCAGCCAAGATCAGGGGTTCCCTAACTATGGCTACACCTTC. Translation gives CASSQDQGFPNYGYTF.